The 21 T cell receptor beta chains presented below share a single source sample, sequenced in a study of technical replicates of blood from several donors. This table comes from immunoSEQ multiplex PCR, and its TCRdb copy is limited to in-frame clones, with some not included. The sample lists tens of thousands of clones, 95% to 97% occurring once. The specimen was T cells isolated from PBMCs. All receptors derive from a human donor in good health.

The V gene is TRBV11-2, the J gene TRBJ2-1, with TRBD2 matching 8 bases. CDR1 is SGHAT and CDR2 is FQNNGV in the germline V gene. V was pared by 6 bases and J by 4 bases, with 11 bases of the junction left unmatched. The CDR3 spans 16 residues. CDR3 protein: CASSPLAGGNYNEQFF. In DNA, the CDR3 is TGTGCCAGCAGTCCTCTAGCGGGTGGAAATTACAATGAGCAGTTCTTC.

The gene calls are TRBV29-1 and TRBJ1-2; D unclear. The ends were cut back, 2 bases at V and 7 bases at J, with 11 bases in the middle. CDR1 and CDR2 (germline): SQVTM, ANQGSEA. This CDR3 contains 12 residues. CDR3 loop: CSVERETPGYTF. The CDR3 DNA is TGCAGCGTTGAACGGGAAACCCCTGGCTACACCTTC.

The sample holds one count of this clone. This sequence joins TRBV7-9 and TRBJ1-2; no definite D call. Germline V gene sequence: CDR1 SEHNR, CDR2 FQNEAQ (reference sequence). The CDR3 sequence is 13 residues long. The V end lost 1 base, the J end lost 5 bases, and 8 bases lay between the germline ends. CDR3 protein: CASSLGAAYGYTF. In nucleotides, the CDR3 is TGTGCCAGCAGCTTAGGGGCAGCTTATGGCTACACCTTC.

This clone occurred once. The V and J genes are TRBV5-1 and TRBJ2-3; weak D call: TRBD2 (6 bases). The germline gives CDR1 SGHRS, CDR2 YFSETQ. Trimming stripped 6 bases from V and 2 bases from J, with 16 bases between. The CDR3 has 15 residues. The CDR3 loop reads CASTPGVGVTDTQYF. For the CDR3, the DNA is TGCGCCAGCACCCCGGGGGTTGGAGTCACAGATACGCAGTATTTT.

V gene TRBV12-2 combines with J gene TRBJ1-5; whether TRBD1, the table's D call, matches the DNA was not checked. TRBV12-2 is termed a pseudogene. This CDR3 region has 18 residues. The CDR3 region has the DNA TGTGCAAGTCGCTTTCCCAGAGAGGGGGAGAAGGGCAATCAGCCCCAGCATTTT. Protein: CASRFPREGEKGNQPQHF.

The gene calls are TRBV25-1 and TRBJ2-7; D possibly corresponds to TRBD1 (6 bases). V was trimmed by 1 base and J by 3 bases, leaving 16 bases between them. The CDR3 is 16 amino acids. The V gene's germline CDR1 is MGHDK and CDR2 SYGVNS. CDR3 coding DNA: TGTGCCAGCAGTGAATTTTTGGTGGGACAAGACTACGAGCAGTACTTC. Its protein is CASSEFLVGQDYEQYF.

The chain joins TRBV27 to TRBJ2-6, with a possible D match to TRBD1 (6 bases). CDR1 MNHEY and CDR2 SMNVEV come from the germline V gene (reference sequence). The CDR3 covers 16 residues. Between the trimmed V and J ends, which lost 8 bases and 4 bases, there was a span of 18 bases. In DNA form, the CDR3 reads TGTGCCAGCTGGGGGTATCAGGGGCCCGGGGCCAACGTCCTGACTTTC. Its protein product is CASWGYQGPGANVLTF.

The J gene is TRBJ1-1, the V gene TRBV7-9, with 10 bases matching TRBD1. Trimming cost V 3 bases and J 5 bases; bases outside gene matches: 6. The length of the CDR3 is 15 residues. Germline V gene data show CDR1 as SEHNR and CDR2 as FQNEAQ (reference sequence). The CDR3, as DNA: TGTGCCAGCAGCTTCCCTGACAGGGGGCTGACTGAAGCTTTCTTT. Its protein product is CASSFPDRGLTEAFF.

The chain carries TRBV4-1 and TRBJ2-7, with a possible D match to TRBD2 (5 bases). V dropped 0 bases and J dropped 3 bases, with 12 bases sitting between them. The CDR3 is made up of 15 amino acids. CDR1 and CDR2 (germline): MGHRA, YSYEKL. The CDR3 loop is CASSQDYRGNYEQYF. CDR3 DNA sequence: TGCGCCAGCAGCCAAGATTATAGAGGGAACTACGAGCAGTACTTC.

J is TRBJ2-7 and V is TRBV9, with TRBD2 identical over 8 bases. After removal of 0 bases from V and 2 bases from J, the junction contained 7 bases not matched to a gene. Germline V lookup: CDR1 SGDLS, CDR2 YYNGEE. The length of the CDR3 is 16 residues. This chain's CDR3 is CASSVAVAGTTYEQYF. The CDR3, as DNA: TGTGCCAGCAGCGTAGCGGTAGCGGGAACAACCTACGAGCAGTACTTC.

The CDR3 DNA sequence: TGTGCCAGCAGGCAGGGGAATAGCAATCAGCCCCAGCATTTT. Translation gives CASRQGNSNQPQHF. This chain joins TRBV27 and TRBJ1-5; possibly TRBD1 for D (6 bases). V was cut by 6 bases and J by 0 bases, with 9 bases left in between. The CDR3 sequence is 14 residues long. The germline V gene encodes CDR1 MNHEY and CDR2 SMNVEV (reference sequence).

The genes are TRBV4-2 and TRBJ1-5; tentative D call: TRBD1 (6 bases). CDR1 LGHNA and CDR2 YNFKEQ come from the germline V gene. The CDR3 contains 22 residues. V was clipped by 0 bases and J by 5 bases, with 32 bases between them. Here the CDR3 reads CASSQDIPGVDRFSRADQPQHF. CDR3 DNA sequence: TGTGCCAGCAGCCAAGATATCCCAGGGGTGGATCGTTTCAGTAGGGCCGATCAGCCCCAGCATTTT.

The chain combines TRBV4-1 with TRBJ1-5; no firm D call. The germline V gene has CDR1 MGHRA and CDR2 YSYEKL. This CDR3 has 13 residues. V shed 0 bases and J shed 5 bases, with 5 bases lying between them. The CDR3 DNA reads TGCGCCAGCAGCCAAGACAGTTATCAGCCCCAGCATTTT. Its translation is CASSQDSYQPQHF.

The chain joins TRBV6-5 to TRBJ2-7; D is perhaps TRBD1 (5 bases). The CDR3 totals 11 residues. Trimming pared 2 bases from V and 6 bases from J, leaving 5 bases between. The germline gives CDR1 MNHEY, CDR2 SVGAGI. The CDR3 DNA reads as TGTGCCAGCAGTTACGGGGCCGAGCAGTACTTC. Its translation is CASSYGAEQYF.

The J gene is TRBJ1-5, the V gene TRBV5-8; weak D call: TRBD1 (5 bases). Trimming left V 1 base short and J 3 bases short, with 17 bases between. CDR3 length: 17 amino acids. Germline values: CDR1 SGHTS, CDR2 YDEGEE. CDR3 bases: TGTGCCAGCAGCTTGTATTGGGGGGAGGGGAACAATCAGCCCCAGCATTTT. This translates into CASSLYWGEGNNQPQHF.

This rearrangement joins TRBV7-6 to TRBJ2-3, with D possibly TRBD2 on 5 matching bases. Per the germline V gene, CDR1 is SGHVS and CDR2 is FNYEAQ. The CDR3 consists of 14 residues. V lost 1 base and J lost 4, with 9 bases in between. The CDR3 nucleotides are TGTGCCAGCAGCTTAGTAACACTAGCAGATACGCAGTATTTT. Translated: CASSLVTLADTQYF.

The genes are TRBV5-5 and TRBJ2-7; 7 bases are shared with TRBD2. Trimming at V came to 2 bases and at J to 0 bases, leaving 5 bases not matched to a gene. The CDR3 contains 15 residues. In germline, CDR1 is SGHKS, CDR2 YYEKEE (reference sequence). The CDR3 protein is CASSFEGTTSYEQYF. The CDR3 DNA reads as TGTGCCAGCAGCTTCGAAGGGACTACCTCCTACGAGCAGTACTTC.

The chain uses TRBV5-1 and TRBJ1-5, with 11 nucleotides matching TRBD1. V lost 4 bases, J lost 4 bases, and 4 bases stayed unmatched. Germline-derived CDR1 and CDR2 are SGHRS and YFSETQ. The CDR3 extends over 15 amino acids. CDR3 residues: CASSAGTGGNQPQHF. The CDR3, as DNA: TGCGCCAGCAGCGCCGGGACAGGGGGGAATCAGCCCCAGCATTTT.

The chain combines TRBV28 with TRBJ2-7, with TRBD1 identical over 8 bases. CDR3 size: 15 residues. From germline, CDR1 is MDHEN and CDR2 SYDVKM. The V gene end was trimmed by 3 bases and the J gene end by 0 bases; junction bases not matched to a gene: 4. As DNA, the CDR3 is TGTGCCAGCAGTTTTGGGGGGACAGGCTCCTACGAGCAGTACTTC. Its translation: CASSFGGTGSYEQYF.

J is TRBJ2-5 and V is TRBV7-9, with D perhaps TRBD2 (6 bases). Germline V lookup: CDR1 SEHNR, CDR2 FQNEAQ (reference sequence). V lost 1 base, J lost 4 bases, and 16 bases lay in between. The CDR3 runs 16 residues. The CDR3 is CASSLVSGSGGETQYF. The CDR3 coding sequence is TGTGCCAGCAGCTTAGTTTCTGGTAGCGGAGGAGAGACCCAGTACTTC.

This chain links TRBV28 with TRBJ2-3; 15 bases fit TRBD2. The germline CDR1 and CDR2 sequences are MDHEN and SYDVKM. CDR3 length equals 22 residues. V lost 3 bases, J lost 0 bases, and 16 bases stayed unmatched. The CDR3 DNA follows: TGTGCCAGCAGTTTCCAAGGACTAGCGGGAGGGGGTAGCGCCTTAAGCACAGATACGCAGTATTTT. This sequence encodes CASSFQGLAGGGSALSTDTQYF.